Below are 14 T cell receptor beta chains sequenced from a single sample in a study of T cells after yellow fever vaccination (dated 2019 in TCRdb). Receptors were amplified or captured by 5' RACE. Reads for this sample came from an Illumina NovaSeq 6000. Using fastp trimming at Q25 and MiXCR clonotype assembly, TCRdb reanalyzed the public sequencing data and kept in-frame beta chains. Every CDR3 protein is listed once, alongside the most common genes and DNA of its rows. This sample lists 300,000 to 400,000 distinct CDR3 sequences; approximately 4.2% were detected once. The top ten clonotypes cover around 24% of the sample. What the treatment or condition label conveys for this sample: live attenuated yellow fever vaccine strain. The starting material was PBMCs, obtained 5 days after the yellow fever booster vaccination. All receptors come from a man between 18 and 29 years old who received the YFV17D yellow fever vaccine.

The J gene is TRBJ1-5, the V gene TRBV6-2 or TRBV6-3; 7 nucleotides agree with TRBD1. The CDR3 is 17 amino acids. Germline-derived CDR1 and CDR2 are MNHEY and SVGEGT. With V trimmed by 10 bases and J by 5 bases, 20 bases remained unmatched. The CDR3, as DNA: TGTGCCACCGCCCGACAGGGAGGAATGAAACGGGATCAGCCCCAGCATTTT. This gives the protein CATARQGGMKRDQPQHF.

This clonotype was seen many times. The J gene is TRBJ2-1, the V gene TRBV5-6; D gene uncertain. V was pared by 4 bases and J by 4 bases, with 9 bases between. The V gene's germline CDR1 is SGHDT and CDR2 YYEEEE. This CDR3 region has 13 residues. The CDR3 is CASSPTEYNEQFF. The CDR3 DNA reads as TGTGCCAGCAGCCCGACGGAGTACAATGAGCAGTTCTTC.

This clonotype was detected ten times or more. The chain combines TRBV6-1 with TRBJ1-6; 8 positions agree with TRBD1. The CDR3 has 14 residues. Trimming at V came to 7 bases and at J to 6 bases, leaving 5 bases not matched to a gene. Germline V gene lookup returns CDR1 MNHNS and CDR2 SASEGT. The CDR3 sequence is CASIRGLGNSPLHF. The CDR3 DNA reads TGTGCCAGCATCAGGGGGCTGGGTAATTCACCCCTCCACTTT.

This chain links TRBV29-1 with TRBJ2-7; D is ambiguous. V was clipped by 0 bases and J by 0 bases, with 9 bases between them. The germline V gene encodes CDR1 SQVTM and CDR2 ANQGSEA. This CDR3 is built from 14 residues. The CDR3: CSVEDRESSYEQYF. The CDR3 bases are TGCAGCGTTGAAGACAGAGAGAGCTCCTACGAGCAGTACTTC.

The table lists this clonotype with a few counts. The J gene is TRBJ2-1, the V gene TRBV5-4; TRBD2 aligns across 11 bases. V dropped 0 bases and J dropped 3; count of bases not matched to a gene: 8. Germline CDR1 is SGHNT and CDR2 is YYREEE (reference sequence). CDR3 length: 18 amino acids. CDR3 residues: CASSLGGSGGAIYNEQFF. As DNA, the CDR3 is TGTGCCAGCAGCTTGGGAGGTAGCGGGGGGGCTATCTACAATGAGCAGTTCTTC.

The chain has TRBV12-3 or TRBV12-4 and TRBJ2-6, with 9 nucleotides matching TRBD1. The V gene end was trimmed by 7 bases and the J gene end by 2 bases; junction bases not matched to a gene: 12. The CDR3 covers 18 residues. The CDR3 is CASTWDRVWKTGANVLTF. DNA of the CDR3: TGTGCCAGCACCTGGGACAGGGTCTGGAAAACTGGGGCCAACGTCCTGACTTTC.

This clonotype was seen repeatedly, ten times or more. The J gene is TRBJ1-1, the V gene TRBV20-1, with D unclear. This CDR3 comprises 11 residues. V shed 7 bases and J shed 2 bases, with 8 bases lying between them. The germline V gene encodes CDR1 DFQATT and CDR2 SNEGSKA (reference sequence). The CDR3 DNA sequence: TGCAGTGTATGGAAAAACACTGAAGCTTTCTTT. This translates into CSVWKNTEAFF.

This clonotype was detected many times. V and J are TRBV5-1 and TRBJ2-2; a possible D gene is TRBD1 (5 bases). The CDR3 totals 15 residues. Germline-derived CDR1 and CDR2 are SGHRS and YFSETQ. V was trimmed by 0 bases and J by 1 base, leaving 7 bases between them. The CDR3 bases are TGCGCCAGCAGCTTGGAGCAGGGGAACACCGGGGAGCTGTTTTTT. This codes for CASSLEQGNTGELFF.

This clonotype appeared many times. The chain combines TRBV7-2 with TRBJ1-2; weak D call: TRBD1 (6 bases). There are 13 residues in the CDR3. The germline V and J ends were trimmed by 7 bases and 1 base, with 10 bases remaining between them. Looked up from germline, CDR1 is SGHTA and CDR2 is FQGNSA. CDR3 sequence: CASTRDNNYGYTF. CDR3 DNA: TGTGCCAGCACCAGGGACAATAACTATGGCTACACCTTC.

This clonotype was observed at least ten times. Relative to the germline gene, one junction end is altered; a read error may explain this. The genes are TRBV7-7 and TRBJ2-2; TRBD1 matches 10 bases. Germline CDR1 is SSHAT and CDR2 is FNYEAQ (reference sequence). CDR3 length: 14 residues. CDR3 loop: CASSTGQGTGELFF. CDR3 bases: TGTGCTAGCAGCACGGGACAGGGGACCGGGGAGCTGTTTTTT.

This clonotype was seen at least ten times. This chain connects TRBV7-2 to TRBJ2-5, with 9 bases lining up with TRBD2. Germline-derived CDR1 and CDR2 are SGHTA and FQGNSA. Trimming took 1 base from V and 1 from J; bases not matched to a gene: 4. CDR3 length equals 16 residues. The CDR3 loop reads CASSLGLAGAQETQYF. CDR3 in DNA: TGTGCCAGCAGCTTAGGATTAGCGGGGGCCCAAGAGACCCAGTACTTC.

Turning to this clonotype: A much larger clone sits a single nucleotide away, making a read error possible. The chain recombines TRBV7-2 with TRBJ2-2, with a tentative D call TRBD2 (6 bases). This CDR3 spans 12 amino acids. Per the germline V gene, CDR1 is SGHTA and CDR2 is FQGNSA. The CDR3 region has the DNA TGTGCCAGCAGGACTAGGGCCGGGGATCTGTTTTTT. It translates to CASRTRAGDLFF.

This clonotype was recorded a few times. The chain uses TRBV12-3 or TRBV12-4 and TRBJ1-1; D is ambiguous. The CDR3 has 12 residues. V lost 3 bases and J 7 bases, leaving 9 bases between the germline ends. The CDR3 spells CASSLFLFEAFF. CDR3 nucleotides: TGTGCCAGCAGTTTGTTTTTGTTTGAAGCTTTCTTT.

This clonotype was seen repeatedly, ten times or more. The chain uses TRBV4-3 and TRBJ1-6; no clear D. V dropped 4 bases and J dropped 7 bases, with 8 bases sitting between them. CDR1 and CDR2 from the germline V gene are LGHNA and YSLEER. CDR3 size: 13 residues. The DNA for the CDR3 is TGCGCCAGCAGCCTTAAACAGAATTCACCCCTCCACTTT. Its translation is CASSLKQNSPLHF.